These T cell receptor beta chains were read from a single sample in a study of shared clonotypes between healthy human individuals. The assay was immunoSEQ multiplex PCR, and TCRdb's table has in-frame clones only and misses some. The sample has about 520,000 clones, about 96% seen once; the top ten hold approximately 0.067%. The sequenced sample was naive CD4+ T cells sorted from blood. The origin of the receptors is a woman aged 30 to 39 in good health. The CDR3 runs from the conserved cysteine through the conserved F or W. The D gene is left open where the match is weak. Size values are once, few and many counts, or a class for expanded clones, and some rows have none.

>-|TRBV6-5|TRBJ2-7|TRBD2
TGTGCCAGCAGTTCACTTAGCGGGAGGGCCGCCTACGAGCAGTACTTC
CASSSLSGRAAYEQYF
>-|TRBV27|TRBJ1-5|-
TGTGCCAGCAGTAGTTTGTCAGGGGTCAATCAGCCCCAGCATTTT
CASSSLSGVNQPQHF
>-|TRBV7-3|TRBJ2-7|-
TGTGCCAGCAGCTTAAGCCCAGGGAACTTCTACGAGCAGTACTTC
CASSLSPGNFYEQYF
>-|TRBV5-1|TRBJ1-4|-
TGCGCCAGCAGCTTTACCGTGGGATTAACTAATGAAAAACTGTTTTTT
CASSFTVGLTNEKLFF
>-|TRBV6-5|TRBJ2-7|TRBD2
TGTGCCAGCAGTTACTCGTATGCTAGCGGGAGTTACGAGCAGTACTTC
CASSYSYASGSYEQYF
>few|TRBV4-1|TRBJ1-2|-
TGCGCCAGCAGCCCCCCTTTCCGGGATGGTGGCTACACCTTC
CASSPPFRDGGYTF
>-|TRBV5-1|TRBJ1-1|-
TGCGCCAGCAGCTTGGACAGGGTGAACACTGAAGCTTTCTTT
CASSLDRVNTEAFF
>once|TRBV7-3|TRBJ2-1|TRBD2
TGTGCCAGCAGCTCCGGGACTAGCTCCTACAATGAGCAGTTCTTC
CASSSGTSSYNEQFF
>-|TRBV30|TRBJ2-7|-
TGTGCCTGGCGGGACCGAAACTACGAGCAGTACTTC
CAWRDRNYEQYF
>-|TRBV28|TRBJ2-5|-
TGTGCCAGCACTCCCCGGTCGGGGGAAGAGACCCAGTACTTC
CASTPRSGEETQYF
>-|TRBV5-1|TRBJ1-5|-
TGCGCCAGCAGCTTGATCGCAGGGAACAATCAGCCCCAGCATTTT
CASSLIAGNNQPQHF
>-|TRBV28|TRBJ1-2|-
TGTGCCAGCAGTTCGGGGTTCCGTATTGGCACCTTC
CASSSGFRIGTF
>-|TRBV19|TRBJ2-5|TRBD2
TGTGCCAGTAGTATAACGTCAGGGAGGGGAGAGACCCAGTACTTC
CASSITSGRGETQYF
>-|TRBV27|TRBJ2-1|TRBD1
TGTGCCAGCAGTTTCCCCGGGACAGGGGGGTCGAATGAGCAGTTCTTC
CASSFPGTGGSNEQFF
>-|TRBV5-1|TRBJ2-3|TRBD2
TGCGCCAGCAGCCCGGGGACTAGCGGGTCAAGCACAGATACGCAGTATTTT
CASSPGTSGSSTDTQYF
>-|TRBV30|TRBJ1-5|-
TGTGCCTGGAGTGTAGGGGCTGGGATTCAGCCCCAGCATTTT
CAWSVGAGIQPQHF
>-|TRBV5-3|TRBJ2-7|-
TGTGCCAGAATTGGTAGCGAAAAACTTCGGAGCTACGAGCAGTACTTC
CARIGSEKLRSYEQYF
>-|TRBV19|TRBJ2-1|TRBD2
TGTGCCAGTAGTATAGCAGGCGGGAGCCCTTACAATGAGCAGTTCTTC
CASSIAGGSPYNEQFF